A single sample gave rise to the 16 T cell receptor beta chains below, sequenced in a study of patients and donors after allogeneic stem cell transplantation. TCRdb processed the RT-PCR reads anew with MiXCR; each CDR3 protein has one entry. This sample carries approximately 200,000 distinct CDR3 sequences, less than 15% of them seen once, and the ten largest clones take approximately 10%. Sequenced sample: blood, either unsorted or a sorted T cell fraction (not recorded which). These receptors all come from a human donor who was either an allogeneic HSCT recipient or a stem cell or donor lymphocyte infusion donor (not recorded which). It is not recorded whose cells these are; they may come from a transplant donor.

This clonotype was observed a few times. The chain joins TRBV19 to TRBJ1-6; no clear D gene. The CDR3 loop spans 14 amino acids. Trimming stripped 3 bases from V and 4 bases from J, with 7 bases between. The V gene's germline CDR1 is LNHDA and CDR2 SQIVND (reference sequence). The CDR3 DNA reads as TGTGCCAGTAGTATCGGTCAATATAATTCACCCCTCCACTTT. Translating it yields CASSIGQYNSPLHF. The complete variable domain, with remaining parts taken from reference TRBV19 and TRBJ1-6, reads DGGITQSPKYLFRKEGQNVTLSCEQNLNHDAMYWYRQDPGQGLRLIYYSQIVNDFQKGDIAEGYSVSREKKESFPLTVTSAQKNPTAFYLCASSIGQYNSPLHFGNGTRLTVT.

In regard to this clonotype: Likely a read error: the CDR3 ends without its conserved phenylalanine or tryptophan. The rearrangement joins TRBV4-1 to TRBJ2-7; TRBD1 or TRBD2 may be the D gene (5 bases each). CDR1 MGHRA and CDR2 YSYEKL come from the germline V gene. V was trimmed by 1 base and J by 6 bases, leaving 16 bases between them. The CDR3 is 15 residues long. The CDR3 DNA reads TGCGCCAGCAGCCAAGCTGGACTGGGGCGGCGCGAGCAGTACTAC. This sequence encodes CASSQAGLGRREQYY.

The rearrangement joins TRBV3-1 to TRBJ1-1; D perhaps matches TRBD1 (5 bases). This CDR3 is 16 amino acids long. Germline V gene sequence: CDR1 LGHDT, CDR2 YNNKEL (reference sequence). The V and J ends lost 4 bases and 0 bases respectively, with 15 bases between them. CDR3 DNA: TGTGCCAGCAGCCCAATGGGGGGTTATATGAACACTGAAGCTTTCTTT. Protein: CASSPMGGYMNTEAFF.

As DNA, the CDR3 is TGCAGTGCAGACAGGAGCGACTATGGCTACACCTTC. As protein: CSADRSDYGYTF. The rearrangement joins TRBV20-1 to TRBJ1-2, with TRBD1 as a possible D gene (6 bases). This CDR3 is 12 amino acids long. Trimming cost V 6 bases and J 3 bases, with 11 bases left between them. Germline V CDR1 and CDR2: DFQATT, SNEGSKA (reference sequence).

The chain uses TRBV7-2 and TRBJ2-7; possibly TRBD2 for D (6 bases). Germline V gene sequence: CDR1 SGHTA, CDR2 FQGNSA. There are 15 residues in the CDR3. V was pared by 5 bases and J by 3 bases, with 17 bases between. DNA of the CDR3: TGTGCCAGCAGCCGATTCGGGGCGGGGAACTACGAGCAGTACTTC. As protein: CASSRFGAGNYEQYF.

This clonotype was recorded at least ten times. V and J are TRBV6-5 and TRBJ2-3; tentatively, D is TRBD2 (6 bases). Germline CDR1 reads MNHEY; CDR2 reads SVGAGI. The CDR3 runs to 16 residues. Trimming cost V 2 bases and J 4 bases, with 16 bases left between them. This CDR3 is CASSYAVGGWADTQYF. The CDR3 DNA sequence: TGTGCCAGCAGTTACGCCGTGGGGGGTTGGGCAGATACGCAGTATTTT.

Many counts were recorded for this clonotype. The chain carries TRBV2 and TRBJ1-5; D unclear. Germline assignment: CDR1 SNHLY and CDR2 FYNNEI. Trimming pared 5 bases from V and 0 bases from J, leaving 11 bases between. This CDR3 comprises 15 residues. The CDR3 DNA reads TGTGCCAGCAGTCCAGACATCTATAGCAATCAGCCCCAGCATTTT. The encoded protein is CASSPDIYSNQPQHF.

The chain uses TRBV30 and TRBJ1-3; possible D gene TRBD1, 5 bases. This CDR3 comprises 15 residues. Looked up from germline, CDR1 is GTSNPN and CDR2 is SVGIG (reference sequence). The germline V and J ends were trimmed by 1 base and 0 bases, with 10 bases remaining between them. CDR3 coding DNA: TGTGCCTGGAGTGACCAGACAGTCTCTGGAAACACCATATATTTT. Residues: CAWSDQTVSGNTIYF.

The chain employs TRBV18 and TRBJ2-5; 7 bases fit TRBD1. Per germline, CDR1 KGHSH and CDR2 LQKENI. With V trimmed by 8 bases and J by 4 bases, 13 bases remained unmatched. This CDR3 has 15 amino acids. The CDR3 coding sequence is TGTGCCAGCACACTACACAGGGGAAGTATAGAGACCCAGTACTTC. Translating gives CASTLHRGSIETQYF.

This chain links TRBV14 with TRBJ2-3; D ambiguous. The length of the CDR3 is 15 residues. V lost 0 bases and J lost 0, with 7 bases in between. Germline V lookup: CDR1 SGHDN, CDR2 FVKESK. In DNA form, the CDR3 reads TGTGCCAGCAGCCAAGATGTGCGAAGCACAGATACGCAGTATTTT. Its translation is CASSQDVRSTDTQYF.

The sample holds a few counts of this clonotype. The CDR3 is CASSYTRGTGATDTQYF. In DNA, the CDR3 is TGTGCCAGCAGTTATACTCGCGGAACAGGCGCCACAGATACGCAGTATTTT. The rearrangement uses TRBV6-2 or TRBV6-3 and TRBJ2-3; tentatively, D is TRBD1 (5 bases). This CDR3 has 17 residues. The V end was cut by 3 bases, the J end by 2 bases, with 18 bases between. CDR1 is MNHEY, CDR2 SVGEGT, per germline.

This clonotype was seen repeatedly, ten times or more. This chain connects TRBV20-1 to TRBJ1-1; 7 nucleotides agree with TRBD1. Unmatched junction bases numbered 6, after V lost 4 bases and J lost 1 base. Looked up from germline, CDR1 is DFQATT and CDR2 is SNEGSKA (reference sequence). This CDR3 region has 14 residues. The CDR3 nucleotides are TGCAGTGCTACAAAAGGGACAGCGAACACTGAAGCTTTCTTT. This encodes CSATKGTANTEAFF.

At least ten counts were recorded for this clonotype. The rearrangement links TRBV4-2 to TRBJ2-1; either TRBD1 or TRBD2 may fit D (5 bases each). Trimming took off 0 bases at V and 1 base at J, with 13 bases between the two ends. The CDR3 is 17 residues long. The germline V gene has CDR1 LGHNA and CDR2 YNFKEQ. CDR3 in DNA: TGTGCCAGCAGCCAAGATTTCGGGGACCAATCCTACAATGAGCAGTTCTTC. Amino acid sequence: CASSQDFGDQSYNEQFF.

This sequence joins TRBV5-1 and TRBJ1-2, with D uncertain. The germline gives CDR1 SGHRS, CDR2 YFSETQ. The V end lost 4 bases, the J end lost 5 bases, and 12 bases lay between the germline ends. CDR3 length: 13 amino acids. CDR3 DNA: TGCGCCAGCAGCACCGAGGGAGGGTATGGCTACACCTTC. Its protein is CASSTEGGYGYTF.

This chain links TRBV6-2 or TRBV6-3 with TRBJ1-1; possibly TRBD1 for D (5 bases). This CDR3 contains 17 residues. Trimming stripped 0 bases from V and 3 bases from J, with 17 bases between. The V gene's germline CDR1 is MNHEY and CDR2 SVGEGT. The CDR3 protein is CASSYSNLRGEDTEAFF. Written as DNA, the CDR3 is TGTGCCAGCAGTTACTCGAATTTGAGGGGCGAGGACACTGAAGCTTTCTTT.

This clonotype was observed a few times. The CDR3 sequence is CASRGQGADQPQHF. For the CDR3, the DNA is TGTGCCAGCAGGGGACAGGGGGCCGATCAGCCCCAGCATTTT. The rearrangement joins TRBV25-1 to TRBJ1-5; 12 bases map to TRBD1. This CDR3 comprises 14 residues. V lost 6 bases, J lost 5 bases, and 2 bases stayed unmatched. Germline-derived CDR1 and CDR2 are MGHDK and SYGVNS.